The T cell receptor (beta chain) under discussion was sequenced for a study of blood T cell repertoires in COVID-19. Study-level information: Acute-phase and convalescent COVID-19 samples originated in the United States, Italy and Spain. In each case, the material was cDNA or gDNA derived from T cells, B-cell-depleted T cells, or PBMCs.

In the original workflow: For nucleated cells, counts were estimated from reference gene primer amplification. The data were produced by immunoSEQ multiplex PCR, yet TCRdb's version contains in-frame clones alone and is incomplete. The V and J calls and clone size were taken over from that table, and D and trimming were inferred from the DNA. The sample shows about 33,000 clones, around 85% of them seen only once. V lost 4 bases and J 5 bases, leaving 14 bases between the germline ends. The CDR3 consists of 14 residues. Per germline, CDR1 LGHNT and CDR2 FRNRAP. This clonotype was sampled from a man between 70 and 80 years old with acute or convalescent COVID-19. Sequenced material: peripheral blood. The chain carries TRBV12-5 and TRBJ2-5; D might be TRBD1 (6 bases). CDR3 nucleotides: TGTGCTAGTGGTTCGGGACACCCAGGGGAGACCCAGTACTTC. It codes for CASGSGHPGETQYF.